This TCR beta chain was recorded in a study of cytomegalovirus exposure and HLA in healthy donors. CDR1 and CDR2 (germline): ENHRY, SYGVKD. This CDR3 region has 15 residues. V was shortened by 2 bases and J by 4 bases, with 14 bases between the two germline ends. Both 60 Vbeta primers and 13 Jbeta primers went into the PCR. Sequencing was performed with immunoSEQ multiplex PCR; in TCRdb, only in-frame clones are kept and a portion is missing. The table shows approximately 110,000 clones, with about 70% occurring only once. The genes are TRBV10-3 and TRBJ1-1, with D perhaps matching TRBD1 (6 bases). The source is a man in his fifties or sixties in good health and CMV-seropositive. Sequenced material: PBMCs. DNA of the CDR3: TGTGCCATCAGTGAGAGGCGCTCGGACAGCACTGAAGCTTTCTTT. This sequence encodes CAISERRSDSTEAFF.